This note documents a single T cell receptor beta chain sequence. The antigen it recognizes is unknown. This specimen belongs to a study of T cell clonality in common variable immunodeficiency (dated by TCRdb to between 2015 and 2017). Paper-wide results and their limitations: It was noted by the authors that sequencing of the repertoires of T cell subpopulations would be needed to clarify the cause of the increased clonality in CVID. Even though DNA input was the same, control samples had an average of about 80,000 unique sequences each, compared with approximately 30,000 in CVID samples. CVID subjects shared fewer TCRbeta clones with each other than healthy controls did (p < 0.0001). Increased TCRbeta clonality was found in CVID subjects compared with healthy controls (t-test p = 0.018), with the increase being most characteristic of about a third of subjects. CVID TCRbeta sequences were reported to have fewer deletions and N-nucleotide insertions and to lack highly modified clones with 13 or more V deletions. Differences among patients in the CVID cohort limited the correlations between repertoire features and clinical complications.

For sequencing, equivalent amounts of genomic DNA were input from CVID and control samples. For every sample, a 60 bp segment covering the rearranged TCRbeta CDR3 region was amplified and then sequenced. The immunoSEQ assay, a bias-corrected multiplex PCR with high-throughput sequencing, was employed for TCRbeta amplification. From the authors' description of their analysis: Every unique nucleotide sequence was considered a clone and was annotated with V, D and J genes, copy number and frequency. Sequences were labeled productive if in frame, and non-productive if out of frame or containing stop codons. As previously described, clonality was calculated on the basis of Shannon's entropy. The predicted amino acid sequences of productive clones were used to derive the mean CDR3 Kyte-Doolittle hydropathy. The R hclust function was used to hierarchically cluster scaled V gene usage with Manhattan distance and complete linkage. Sharing of clones by CDR3 amino acid sequence was evaluated through resampling of 12 repertoires per group over 100 rounds. The repertoires were screened for about 70 published EBV-specific TCRbeta sequences and roughly 240 published CMV-specific TCRbeta sequences. A couple of CVID samples that yielded fewer than 10,000 sequences were excluded from the analysis, so 40 to 50 CVID repertoires were retained. In TCRdb, the immuneACCESS table is reduced to in-frame sequences with V and J assigned. These tables do not hold every clone; where another copy was compared, an unresolved V gene accounts for under half, and the others remain unexplained. V, J and clone size were drawn from that table, and D and trimming were deduced from the DNA. The sample records roughly 3,600 clones, none occurring a single time. The ten largest clones add up to just under 25% of the sample.

Diagnosis of CVID followed standard criteria, namely serum IgG, IgA and/or IgM below the normal range together with specific antibody deficiency. A total of 40 to 50 subjects (approximately 15 female and roughly 30 male; age range roughly 8 to 70 years, mean age around 40) were included in the CVID group. Most CVID patients and most healthy controls were of Caucasian heritage. At the time of study participation, every CVID subject had been on replacement immunoglobulin therapy for at least one year. At blood collection, none of the CVID subjects was ill or on immunomodulatory or immunosuppressive medication. From each donor, about 4.5 to 9 ml of heparinized peripheral whole blood was collected. Genomic DNA from adults with common variable immune deficiency (CVID) and from healthy adult controls was used to sequence TCRbeta CDR3 repertoires. Diluted blood was subjected to density centrifugation over Hypaque 1077 or Ficoll-Paque for isolation of peripheral blood mononuclear cells. Unsorted mononuclear cells served as the source of genomic DNA, which was extracted either by Qiagen column purification or by a centrifugation-based method.

The receptor's source is a human donor with common variable immunodeficiency. The sequencing input was peripheral blood mononuclear cells.

The CDR3 region: CASRKGEKLFF. CDR3 DNA, as far as it was read: TGCGCCAGCCGTAAAGGGGAAAAA. The rearranged chain carries TRBV5-1 and TRBJ1-4; the D gene assignment is ambiguous. The CDR3 end is not reached by the read, which stops 3 residues before it; the germline J gene fills it in. Trimming at the junction amounts to 7 bases on V and 8 bases on J, and the germline ends lie 9 bases apart. Counted from cysteine to phenylalanine, this CDR3 has 11 amino acids. The 24 bases shown cover part of the CDR3, and their frame starts at base 1. CDR1 and CDR2 are read off the germline V gene as SGHRS and YFSETQ.